What follows are 7 T cell receptor beta chains derived from one specimen sequenced in a study of post-analysis software for immune sequencing data. cDNA libraries for TCR beta contained unique molecular identifiers. TCRdb analysed the PCR reads with MiXCR anew, one entry per CDR3 protein. The sample has fewer than 850,000 distinct CDR3 sequences, 46% seen once; the top ten hold roughly 4.9%. Overall study findings and caveats: Controls had lower frequencies than patients of a few TRBV segments, which included TRBV5-6, TRBV5-1 and TRBV20-1.

Antigens of these TCRs are unknown. Sample: blood. The receptors here all came from a girl aged 5 to 17 with multiple sclerosis.

The J gene is TRBJ2-1, the V gene TRBV6-2 or TRBV6-3; 8 bases fit TRBD2. V gave up 8 bases and J gave up 12 bases; unmatched junction bases: 6. The CDR3 has 11 amino acids. The V gene's germline CDR1 is MNHEY and CDR2 SVGEGT. CDR3 loop: CASGSGGWQFF. The CDR3, as DNA: TGTGCCAGCGGGTCGGGAGGGTGGCAGTTCTTC.

This clonotype was observed a few times. The chain is built from TRBV11-2 and TRBJ2-3; D unresolved. Germline V gives CDR1 SGHAT, CDR2 FQNNGV. With 1 base removed from V and 6 bases from J, the gap between germline ends came to 20 bases. CDR3 size: 17 residues. The CDR3 reads CASSLGSGPLEWDTQYF. CDR3 bases: TGTGCCAGCAGCTTAGGTTCGGGCCCCCTGGAGTGGGATACGCAGTATTTT.

The chain combines TRBV7-9 with TRBJ2-7; D is uncertain. The CDR3 spans 12 residues. Germline CDR1 and CDR2: SEHNR and FQNEAQ (reference sequence). Between the trimmed V and J ends, which lost 5 bases and 0 bases, there was a span of 5 bases. The CDR3 sequence: CASSKSSYEQYF. The CDR3, as DNA: TGTGCCAGCAGCAAAAGCTCCTACGAGCAGTACTTC.

CDR3 in DNA: TGTGCCAGCAGTAGCCAGGGAGGGTGGACAGATACGCAGTATTTT. Translating it yields CASSSQGGWTDTQYF. The chain combines TRBV28 with TRBJ2-3, with TRBD2 identical over 7 bases. The CDR3 contains 15 residues. Trimming cost V 5 bases and J 3 bases; bases outside gene matches: 8. Germline V gene sequence: CDR1 MDHEN, CDR2 SYDVKM.

The rearrangement uses TRBV6-5 and TRBJ2-5; tentative D call: TRBD2 (7 bases). V dropped 11 bases and J dropped 6 bases, with 22 bases sitting between them. The CDR3 runs to 14 residues. Germline loops: CDR1 MNHEY, CDR2 SVGAGI. CDR3 nucleotides: TGTGCCTCCTCTCCGGGCGGGGGCGGGAAGACCCAGTACTTC. It specifies CASSPGGGGKTQYF.

The J gene is TRBJ2-1, the V gene TRBV20-1, with TRBD2 matching over 12 bases. This CDR3 is 15 amino acids long. The V and J ends lost 0 bases and 7 bases, in that order; junction bases with no gene match: 4. In germline, CDR1 is DFQATT, CDR2 SNEGSKA (reference sequence). The chain's CDR3 is CSARDGTSGWNEQFF. As DNA, the CDR3 is TGCAGTGCTAGAGATGGGACTAGCGGGTGGAATGAGCAGTTCTTC.

The chain joins TRBV9 to TRBJ1-2; D is possibly TRBD1 (5 bases). The CDR3 has 13 amino acids. V was pared by 6 bases and J by 7 bases, with 16 bases between. Germline V gene data show CDR1 as SGDLS and CDR2 as YYNGEE. The DNA of the CDR3 is TGTGCCAGCAACAGGTTGGGGGTCGGTGGCTACACCTTC. Protein sequence: CASNRLGVGGYTF. Full variable domain (remainder filled in from reference TRBV9 and TRBJ1-2): DSGVTQTPKHLITATGQRVTLRCSPRSGDLSVYWYQQSLDQGLQFLIQYYNGEERAKGNILERFSAQQFPDLHSELNLSSLELGDSALYFCASNRLGVGGYTFGSGTRLTVV.